The entry below describes one T cell receptor beta chain. Its antigen is not identified. Trimming took 0 bases from V and 2 from J; bases not matched to a gene: 7. The germline CDR1 and CDR2 sequences are LGHNT and FRNRAP. The CDR3 covers 16 residues. This sample was taken from a study of T cell repertoires in cytomegalovirus infection. The overall study: Indications came from public TCR beta signatures; they pointed to CMV infection and to a matching HLA type.

TCRdb re-analysed the reads in MiXCR, keeping a single row per CDR3 protein. The profile shows hundreds of thousands of distinct CDR3 sequences, approximately 32% of them singletons. General study points: Across the ex vivo response, the dominant clonotypes were HLA-C-restricted CMV-specific TCR beta clonotypes.

This specimen was cultured CD8+ T cells from PBMCs, taken from culture after CMV antigen stimulation. The rearrangement uses TRBV12-5 and TRBJ2-7; 7 nucleotides agree with TRBD1. The clonotype comes from a human donor in good health (CMV status not recorded). Some clones in this sample may be carry-over from other donors' samples. CDR3: CASGLVYGQVAYEQYF. CDR3 in DNA: TGTGCTAGTGGTTTGGTATATGGACAGGTGGCCTACGAGCAGTACTTC.